These 25 T cell receptor beta chains originate from one sample sequenced in a study of cytomegalovirus exposure and HLA in healthy donors. It was with 60 Vbeta and 13 Jbeta primers that the PCR ran. Assay used: immunoSEQ multiplex PCR; TCRdb lists only in-frame clones, some missing. The data contain about 180,000 clones, around 80% of them singletons. Sequencing was done on a sample of PBMCs. These receptors came from a girl between 2 and 10 years old in good health and CMV-seropositive.

This clone has a handful of counts. The chain links TRBV5-1 to TRBJ1-1; no firm D call. CDR3 length: 15 amino acids. The germline gives CDR1 SGHRS, CDR2 YFSETQ. V lost 5 bases, J lost 1 base, and 15 bases lay in between. CDR3 nucleotide sequence: TGCGCCAGCAGACTAGGGCGTCAAAGGAACACTGAAGCTTTCTTT. This encodes CASRLGRQRNTEAFF.

This clone came up a few times. CDR3 nucleotide sequence: TGTGCCAGCAGCTCGGTACGACAGGGGGAAGCTCAGCCCCAGCATTTT. This translates into CASSSVRQGEAQPQHF. The genes are TRBV5-6 and TRBJ1-5; 9 bases fit TRBD1. The CDR3 length is 16 residues. CDR1 is SGHDT, CDR2 YYEEEE, per germline. V shed 3 bases, J shed 6 bases, and the junction held 10 bases outside the gene matches.

This chain joins TRBV11-2 and TRBJ1-1; D is ambiguous. This CDR3 is built from 13 residues. V lost 0 bases, J lost 4 bases, and 6 bases lay in between. Germline lookup yields CDR1 SGHAT and CDR2 FQNNGV. CDR3 sequence: CASSLDLPTEAFF. The DNA for the CDR3 is TGTGCCAGCAGCTTAGATCTCCCCACTGAAGCTTTCTTT.

This chain connects TRBV6-1 to TRBJ2-3; TRBD1 is a possible D gene (5 bases). This CDR3 region has 15 residues. Germline CDR1 MNHNS, CDR2 SASEGT. Trimming removed 2 bases from V and 3 bases from J, with 12 bases in between. The CDR3 is CASSELQGRTDTQYF. The CDR3 DNA sequence: TGTGCCAGCAGTGAACTCCAGGGTCGTACAGATACGCAGTATTTT.

This clone was observed a few times. The chain combines TRBV25-1 with TRBJ2-1, with 12 positions matching TRBD2. This CDR3 is 17 amino acids long. V trimming: 3 bases; J trimming: 12 bases; junction bases outside the gene matches: 15. Germline values: CDR1 MGHDK, CDR2 SYGVNS. CDR3 in amino acids: CASSDSKWGLAGPGQFF. CDR3 nucleotides: TGTGCCAGCAGTGACAGTAAGTGGGGACTAGCGGGTCCCGGGCAGTTCTTC.

V is TRBV7-6 and J is TRBJ2-1; 15 bases agree with TRBD2. The CDR3 contains 16 residues. V lost 6 bases to trimming and J lost 6 bases; unmatched junction nucleotides: 6. Germline V gene sequence: CDR1 SGHVS, CDR2 FNYEAQ. The CDR3 here is CASRPGLAGGPNEQFF. The CDR3 nucleotides read TGTGCCAGCAGGCCGGGACTAGCGGGGGGCCCCAATGAGCAGTTCTTC. The full variable domain, rest sourced from reference TRBV7-6 and TRBJ2-1, is GAGVSQSPRYKVTKRGQDVALRCDPISGHVSLYWYRQALGQGPEFLTYFNYEAQQDKSGLPNDRFSAERPEGSISTLTIQRTEQRDSAMYRCASRPGLAGGPNEQFFGPGTRLTVL.

This chain connects TRBV7-9 to TRBJ2-5; D might be TRBD2 (5 bases). The V end lost 0 bases, the J end lost 2 bases, and 10 bases lay between the germline ends. The CDR3 extends over 15 amino acids. Per germline, CDR1 SEHNR and CDR2 FQNEAQ (reference sequence). CDR3 region: CASSLAAGVQETQYF. DNA for the CDR3: TGTGCCAGCAGCTTAGCCGCGGGCGTGCAAGAGACCCAGTACTTC.

The V gene is TRBV11-3, the J gene TRBJ2-1; 7 bases fit TRBD1. V was clipped by 1 base and J by 4 bases; unmatched bases: 10. This CDR3 is 17 amino acids long. CDR1 SGHNT and CDR2 YENEEA come from the germline V gene. DNA for the CDR3: TGTGCCAGCAGCTTAGTAGGCTCCGGGACAGCTTACAATGAGCAGTTCTTC. This sequence encodes CASSLVGSGTAYNEQFF. The full variable domain, in which reference TRBV11-3 and TRBJ2-1 provide the parts outside the CDR3, is EAGVVQSPRYKIIEKKQPVAFWCNPISGHNTLYWYLQNLGQGPELLIRYENEEAVDDSQLPKDRFSAERLKGVDSTLKIQPAELGDSAVYLCASSLVGSGTAYNEQFFGPGTRLTVL.

V gene TRBV30 combines with J gene TRBJ2-2, with 8 bases lining up with TRBD2. Germline CDR1 reads GTSNPN; CDR2 reads SVGIG (reference sequence). V gave up 0 bases and J gave up 3 bases; unmatched junction bases: 0. This CDR3 spans 14 amino acids. CDR3 residues: CAWSVLADTGELFF. The CDR3 DNA reads TGTGCCTGGAGTGTACTAGCGGACACCGGGGAGCTGTTTTTT. Filled out from reference TRBV30 and TRBJ2-2, the complete variable domain reads SQTIHQWPATLVQPVGSPLSLECTVEGTSNPNLYWYRQAAGRGLQLLFYSVGIGQISSEVPQNLSASRPQDRQFILSSKKLLLSDSGFYLCAWSVLADTGELFFGEGSRLTVL.

V is TRBV2 and J is TRBJ1-5; 7 nucleotides line up with TRBD1. Germline V gene lookup returns CDR1 SNHLY and CDR2 FYNNEI. The CDR3 spans 15 residues. Trimming took 5 bases from V and 5 from J; bases not matched to a gene: 9. The DNA for the CDR3 is TGTGCCAGCAGTATAGACAGGGAATGGGATCAGCCCCAGCATTTT. Protein sequence: CASSIDREWDQPQHF.

Of note for this clone: At one end the junction does not follow the germline gene, possibly because of a read error. The same CDR3 arises from other DNA sequences in this sample as well. The chain joins TRBV29-1 to TRBJ2-3; D may be TRBD1 (5 bases). Per the germline V gene, CDR1 is SQVTM and CDR2 is ANQGSEA. This CDR3 contains 16 residues. In DNA, the CDR3 is TGCAGTGTTGAAGTTGGAAGGGGCCTCTACACAGATACGCAGTATTTT. As protein: CSVEVGRGLYTDTQYF.

The chain is built from TRBV5-4 and TRBJ2-7, with 12 bases identical to TRBD1. Trimming removed 4 bases from V and 4 bases from J; junction bases left unmatched: 12. The germline V gene encodes CDR1 SGHNT and CDR2 YYREEE (reference sequence). The CDR3 has 17 amino acids. The DNA for the CDR3 is TGTGCCAGCAGCCCGGCGGCAGGGGACAGGGGGCTGTACGAGCAGTACTTC. It encodes CASSPAAGDRGLYEQYF.

The chain combines TRBV10-3 with TRBJ2-7, with TRBD2 matching over 10 bases. The CDR3 covers 15 residues. Germline CDR1 reads ENHRY; CDR2 reads SYGVKD. The V and J ends lost 10 bases and 3 bases, in that order; junction bases with no gene match: 12. The CDR3 sequence: CASTGTSETNYEQYF. The CDR3 DNA is TGTGCCAGTACCGGGACTAGCGAGACCAACTACGAGCAGTACTTC.

The chain carries TRBV27 and TRBJ1-1; D remains ambiguous. Looked up from germline, CDR1 is MNHEY and CDR2 is SMNVEV (reference sequence). The V end lost 7 bases, the J end lost 3 bases, and 12 bases lay between the germline ends. The CDR3 length is 13 residues. The DNA of the CDR3 is TGTGCCAGCAAGACCGGAGATTACACTGAAGCTTTCTTT. Translated, it gives CASKTGDYTEAFF.

This clone was detected only a few times. V and J are TRBV5-8 and TRBJ1-1; D gene uncertain. The CDR3 has 11 residues. CDR1 is SGHTS, CDR2 YDEGEE, per germline. The V gene lost 1 base and the J gene lost 10 bases, with 8 bases spanning the gap. The CDR3 here is CASSLISGAFF. CDR3 in DNA: TGTGCCAGCAGCTTGATATCCGGAGCTTTCTTT.

This chain connects TRBV5-4 to TRBJ1-2, with 9 bases that match TRBD1. Germline assignment: CDR1 SGHNT and CDR2 YYREEE (reference sequence). This CDR3 is built from 14 residues. Unmatched junction bases numbered 2, after V lost 2 bases and J lost 3 bases. The CDR3: CASSLGDRDYGYTF. The CDR3 bases are TGTGCCAGCAGCTTAGGGGACAGGGACTATGGCTACACCTTC.

V usage is TRBV6-1 and J usage is TRBJ2-6, with no clear D. Per the germline V gene, CDR1 is MNHNS and CDR2 is SASEGT. This CDR3 contains 15 residues. The V and J ends lost 7 bases and 0 bases respectively, with 10 bases between them. The CDR3 DNA reads as TGTGCCAGCAAAGAACGGGTCTCTGGGGCCAACGTCCTGACTTTC. Its protein product is CASKERVSGANVLTF.

The chain is built from TRBV25-1 and TRBJ1-2; D perhaps matches TRBD1 (5 bases). V lost 2 bases and J 8 bases, leaving 9 bases between the germline ends. Germline loops: CDR1 MGHDK, CDR2 SYGVNS. The length of the CDR3 is 12 residues. CDR3 amino acids: CASSEGALGYTF. CDR3 coding DNA: TGTGCCAGCAGTGAAGGGGCCCTAGGCTACACCTTC.

In its sample, this clone was seen a few times. The chain employs TRBV10-3 and TRBJ1-1; TRBD1 agrees at 9 bases. From germline, CDR1 is ENHRY and CDR2 SYGVKD. Trimming removed 6 bases from V and 1 base from J; junction bases left unmatched: 3. This CDR3 comprises 14 residues. CDR3 loop: CAIRGQGENTEAFF. The DNA of the CDR3 is TGTGCCATCAGGGGACAGGGAGAGAACACTGAAGCTTTCTTT.

The chain carries TRBV14 and TRBJ2-5, with TRBD1 as a possible D gene (5 bases). Looked up from germline, CDR1 is SGHDN and CDR2 is FVKESK. V lost 0 bases and J 7 bases, leaving 12 bases between the germline ends. The CDR3 sequence is 14 residues long. The CDR3 loop reads CASSQDTLRGTQYF. CDR3 nucleotides: TGTGCCAGCAGCCAAGATACCCTTAGGGGGACCCAGTACTTC. The whole variable domain, remainder taken from reference TRBV14 and TRBJ2-5, is EAGVTQFPSHSVIEKGQTVTLRCDPISGHDNLYWYRRVMGKEIKFLLHFVKESKQDESGMPNNRFLAERTGGTYSTLKVQPAELEDSGVYFCASSQDTLRGTQYFGPGTRLLVL.

The rearrangement links TRBV7-9 to TRBJ2-3, with D possibly matching TRBD2 (6 bases). Trimming took 5 bases from V and 7 from J, leaving 13 bases between them. From germline, CDR1 is SEHNR and CDR2 FQNEAQ (reference sequence). This CDR3 region has 13 residues. CDR3: CASSPRLANTQYF. CDR3 coding DNA: TGTGCCAGCAGCCCCCGCCTAGCGAATACGCAGTATTTT.

This clone was seen once. The chain employs TRBV28 and TRBJ2-5; 9 bases map to TRBD1. The CDR3 contains 15 residues. Germline CDR1 and CDR2: MDHEN and SYDVKM. V trimming: 6 bases; J trimming: 0 bases; junction bases outside the gene matches: 5. This CDR3 is CASSTGTGHQETQYF. The CDR3 DNA is TGTGCCAGCAGCACCGGGACAGGGCACCAAGAGACCCAGTACTTC.

V and J are TRBV25-1 and TRBJ1-1, with unresolved D. The length of the CDR3 is 13 residues. V lost 3 bases and J lost 0, with 5 bases in between. CDR1 MGHDK and CDR2 SYGVNS come from the germline V gene. The CDR3 bases are TGTGCCAGCAGTGACCCCATGAACACTGAAGCTTTCTTT. Residues: CASSDPMNTEAFF.

The J gene is TRBJ2-7, the V gene TRBV11-2; D is unclear. This CDR3 spans 14 amino acids. V was cut by 1 base and J by 0 bases, with 7 bases left in between. Per the germline V gene, CDR1 is SGHAT and CDR2 is FQNNGV. Here the CDR3 reads CASSLGVSSYEQYF. CDR3 DNA: TGTGCCAGCAGCTTAGGCGTAAGCTCCTACGAGCAGTACTTC.

The J gene is TRBJ1-2, the V gene TRBV13; D gene ambiguous. Germline V lookup: CDR1 PRHDT, CDR2 FYEKMQ (reference sequence). This CDR3 region has 14 residues. With 2 bases removed from V and 8 bases from J, the gap between germline ends came to 15 bases. CDR3 residues: CASSLILRGLGYTF. DNA for the CDR3: TGTGCCAGCAGCTTAATACTCCGAGGGCTGGGCTACACCTTC.